This TCR beta chain was identified in a study of early T cells in non-severe SARS-CoV-2 infection. Study background: Alpha and beta chains were unpaired, from unsorted whole-blood bulk RNA. Study-wide findings and caveats: Matching results from VDJdb favored anti-spike CD8 responses, leaving private and CD4 specificities undetected.

The CDR3 is 13 amino acids. The V gene's germline CDR1 is MDHEN and CDR2 SYDVKM. Deletions cut 6 bases from V and 5 bases from J, with 12 bases between. This clonotype was observed a handful of times. Its antigen is still unknown. Individual cDNA molecules received unique molecular identifiers. One entry per CDR3 protein results from TCRdb running MiXCR on the 5' RACE reads. The table shows tens of thousands of distinct CDR3 sequences, with 10% to 15% occurring only once. The chain has TRBV28 and TRBJ2-3; no clear D gene. Input material: whole blood. The receptor's source is an adult who was a healthcare worker with PCR-confirmed SARS-CoV-2 infection or an uninfected control (not recorded which). The CDR3 sequence: CASSPQPVDTQYF. CDR3 nucleotide sequence: TGTGCCAGCAGCCCCCAGCCAGTAGATACGCAGTATTTT. The variable domain in full, with the rest retrieved from reference TRBV28 and TRBJ2-3, is DVKVTQSSRYLVKRTGEKVFLECVQDMDHENMFWYRQDPGLGLRLIYFSYDVKMKEKGDIPEGYSVSREKKERFSLILESASTNQTSMYLCASSPQPVDTQYFGPGTRLTVL.